Below are 22 T cell receptor beta chains sequenced from a single sample in a study of cytotoxic CD8 clonotypes in ibrutinib-treated CLL. Using immunoSEQ multiplex PCR, the repertoire was profiled, and TCRdb retains in-frame clones only, with some absent. The data contain around 40,000 clones, roughly 70% of them seen just once; the ten biggest clones take up around 9.1%. The source material was PBMCs, sampled at disease progression, from a patient treated with ibrutinib. These receptors were obtained from a human donor with chronic lymphocytic leukemia.

This rearrangement joins TRBV4-1 to TRBJ2-1; tentative D call: TRBD1 (7 bases). The CDR3 extends over 17 amino acids. Trimming took off 0 bases at V and 1 base at J, with 13 bases between the two ends. Germline V CDR1 and CDR2: MGHRA, YSYEKL. The CDR3 DNA follows: TGCGCCAGCAGCCAAGATCGTCAGGGGGGTTCCTACAATGAGCAGTTCTTC. Amino acid sequence: CASSQDRQGGSYNEQFF.

As to this clone: One junction end disagrees with the germline gene, perhaps due to a read error. V gene TRBV7-7 combines with J gene TRBJ2-5; 8 nucleotides agree with TRBD2. Germline loops: CDR1 SSHAT, CDR2 FNYEAQ (reference sequence). The CDR3 runs 18 residues. This chain's CDR3 is CASRSSGRGGNCRETQYF. CDR3 bases: TGTGCTAGCAGATCCTCCGGGAGGGGAGGTAATTGCCGGGAGACCCAGTACTTC.

This clone appeared a few times. CDR3 sequence: CASRVQGTDTQYF. CDR3 DNA sequence: TGTGCCAGCAGGGTACAGGGCACAGATACGCAGTATTTT. The chain couples TRBV6-6 to TRBJ2-3, with D perhaps matching TRBD1 (5 bases). This CDR3 is 13 amino acids long. Germline CDR1 and CDR2: MNHNY and SVGAGI (reference sequence). The V and J ends lost 6 bases and 1 base respectively, with 8 bases between them.

This clone was counted only a few times. The genes are TRBV7-9 and TRBJ2-3; tentative D call: TRBD2 (5 bases). The CDR3 length is 16 residues. Germline CDR1 reads SEHNR; CDR2 reads FQNEAQ (reference sequence). V dropped 0 bases and J dropped 5 bases, with 15 bases sitting between them. CDR3 in DNA: TGTGCCAGCAGCTTAGCTGGGAGACCCCTGGGAGATACGCAGTATTTT. This translates into CASSLAGRPLGDTQYF.

Here the CDR3 reads CASSPEALAEYQETQYF. CDR3 coding DNA: TGTGCCAGCAGCCCAGAGGCATTAGCGGAATACCAAGAGACCCAGTACTTC. The rearrangement uses TRBV11-2 and TRBJ2-5; D possibly corresponds to TRBD2 (6 bases). V was cut by 5 bases and J by 0 bases, with 19 bases left in between. Germline-derived CDR1 and CDR2 are SGHAT and FQNNGV. The CDR3 runs 17 residues.

The rearrangement links TRBV7-8 to TRBJ1-2; D possibly corresponds to TRBD1 (5 bases). The CDR3 length is 16 residues. Germline assignment: CDR1 SGHVS and CDR2 FQNEAQ. Trimming took 2 bases from V and 2 from J, leaving 15 bases between them. The CDR3 loop reads CASSLNSGVLNYGYTF. CDR3 in DNA: TGTGCCAGCAGCTTAAATTCGGGGGTTTTGAACTATGGCTACACCTTC.

The chain recombines TRBV30 with TRBJ1-4; a possible D gene is TRBD1 (6 bases). This CDR3 region has 13 residues. Per germline, CDR1 GTSNPN and CDR2 SVGIG (reference sequence). CDR3 region: CGGHGGTNEKLFF. CDR3 nucleotides: TGTGGGGGGCATGGGGGAACTAATGAAAAACTGTTTTTT.

This chain joins TRBV28 and TRBJ2-1; a weak D match, TRBD1 (5 bases). The length of the CDR3 is 17 residues. The germline CDR1 and CDR2 sequences are MDHEN and SYDVKM. V shed 3 bases and J shed 0 bases, with 15 bases lying between them. CDR3 amino acids: CASSFRVSRSSYNEQFF. CDR3 in DNA: TGTGCCAGCAGTTTCAGGGTTAGCCGCAGCTCCTACAATGAGCAGTTCTTC.

The chain recombines TRBV11-2 with TRBJ2-7; D gene ambiguous. Trimming pared 1 base from V and 5 bases from J, leaving 6 bases between. The CDR3 length is 12 residues. Looked up from germline, CDR1 is SGHAT and CDR2 is FQNNGV. The CDR3 is CASSLVTDEQYF. CDR3 coding DNA: TGTGCCAGCAGCTTAGTGACCGACGAGCAGTACTTC.

This rearrangement joins TRBV27 to TRBJ2-3; D remains unclear. The germline gives CDR1 MNHEY, CDR2 SMNVEV (reference sequence). This CDR3 has 14 amino acids. Trimming took off 5 bases at V and 4 bases at J, with 13 bases between the two ends. This chain's CDR3 is CASSPMRVADTQYF. The CDR3 DNA is TGTGCCAGCAGTCCCATGCGAGTTGCAGATACGCAGTATTTT.

The CDR3 coding sequence is TGTGCCAGCAGTGTTACAGCTATGAACACTGAAGCTTTCTTT. Translated: CASSVTAMNTEAFF. The chain combines TRBV2 with TRBJ1-1; no definite D call. The CDR3 contains 14 residues. Germline loops: CDR1 SNHLY, CDR2 FYNNEI. The V and J ends lost 4 bases and 0 bases respectively, with 9 bases between them.

A remark on this clone: At the DNA level, this CDR3 is encoded by other sequences in the same sample as well. The J gene is TRBJ1-2, the V gene TRBV7-9; TRBD1 aligns across 7 bases. The CDR3 totals 17 residues. The germline V gene has CDR1 SEHNR and CDR2 FQNEAQ (reference sequence). With V trimmed by 1 base and J by 8 bases, 16 bases remained unmatched. CDR3 in amino acids: CASSLGGRGHRGGGYTF. The CDR3 nucleotides are TGTGCCAGCAGCTTAGGGGGGCGGGGACACAGGGGAGGAGGCTACACCTTC. The full variable domain, its missing parts supplied by reference TRBV7-9 and TRBJ1-2, is DTGVSQNPRHKITKRGQNVTFRCDPISEHNRLYWYRQTLGQGPEFLTYFQNEAQLEKSRLLSDRFSAERPKGSFSTLEIQRTEQGDSAMYLCASSLGGRGHRGGGYTFGSGTRLTVV.

The chain joins TRBV19 to TRBJ1-3; 8 nucleotides agree with TRBD1. Germline CDR1 LNHDA, CDR2 SQIVND (reference sequence). This CDR3 comprises 16 residues. Germline trimming cut 9 bases from V and 2 bases from J; bases unmatched to any gene: 12. The CDR3 protein is CASYDEQGAAGNTIYF. CDR3 DNA: TGTGCCAGCTACGATGAGCAGGGGGCGGCTGGAAACACCATATATTTT.

This chain uses TRBV11-1 with TRBJ2-1; 9 bases match TRBD2. This CDR3 comprises 14 residues. V shed 3 bases, J shed 8 bases, and the junction held 5 bases outside the gene matches. Germline V gene lookup returns CDR1 SGHAT and CDR2 FQDESV (reference sequence). This chain's CDR3 is CASSLGGGADEQFF. The CDR3, as DNA: TGTGCCAGCAGCTTGGGCGGGGGGGCCGATGAGCAGTTCTTC.

The V and J genes are TRBV5-6 and TRBJ1-2, with D tentatively TRBD1 (5 bases). Germline V gene sequence: CDR1 SGHDT, CDR2 YYEEEE. The CDR3 extends over 15 amino acids. The V end was cut by 0 bases, the J end by 3 bases, with 12 bases between. In DNA form, the CDR3 reads TGTGCCAGCAGCTTGGGGACAACGGCCTACTATGGCTACACCTTC. This codes for CASSLGTTAYYGYTF.

The sample holds a few counts of this clone. V is TRBV25-1 and J is TRBJ2-7, with D hard to call. CDR3 size: 13 residues. CDR1 and CDR2 (germline): MGHDK, SYGVNS. V was pared by 3 bases and J by 7 bases, with 13 bases between. The CDR3 here is CASSELKLKEQYF. CDR3 bases: TGTGCCAGCAGTGAGCTGAAGTTGAAGGAGCAGTACTTC.

The genes are TRBV15 and TRBJ2-2; weak D call: TRBD1 (6 bases). The V and J ends lost 5 bases and 7 bases respectively, with 14 bases between them. This CDR3 has 14 amino acids. In germline, CDR1 is LNHNV, CDR2 YYDKDF (reference sequence). The DNA of the CDR3 is TGTGCCACCAGCCGGAAGACAGGTGACGGGGAGCTGTTTTTT. It specifies CATSRKTGDGELFF.

CDR3 in DNA: TGTGCCAGCAGTTTTACAGGCAAGGGAGGCTACACCTTC. This codes for CASSFTGKGGYTF. J is TRBJ1-2 and V is TRBV27, with D possibly matching TRBD1 (5 bases). Between the trimmed V and J ends, which lost 3 bases and 8 bases, there was a span of 13 bases. This CDR3 is built from 13 residues. Germline CDR1 is MNHEY and CDR2 is SMNVEV (reference sequence).

CDR3 sequence: CASSLSGVMNTEAFF. The CDR3 nucleotides are TGTGCCAGCAGCTTATCAGGGGTCATGAACACTGAAGCTTTCTTT. The V call is TRBV7-9, the J call TRBJ1-1; a possible D gene is TRBD1 (6 bases). The V end lost 2 bases, the J end lost 0 bases, and 10 bases lay between the germline ends. Germline values: CDR1 SEHNR, CDR2 FQNEAQ (reference sequence). There are 15 residues in the CDR3.

V gene TRBV2 combines with J gene TRBJ2-2; no clear D gene. CDR1 SNHLY and CDR2 FYNNEI come from the germline V gene. V was cut by 2 bases and J by 5 bases, with 6 bases left in between. The length of the CDR3 is 13 residues. The CDR3 sequence: CASSERETGELFF. The CDR3 nucleotides read TGTGCCAGCAGTGAAAGGGAAACCGGGGAGCTGTTTTTT. The full variable domain, with the rest looked up from reference TRBV2 and TRBJ2-2, is EPEVTQTPSHQVTQMGQEVILRCVPISNHLYFYWYRQILGQKVEFLVSFYNNEISEKSEIFDDQFSVERPDGSNFTLKIRSTKLEDSAMYFCASSERETGELFFGEGSRLTVL.

The gene calls are TRBV28 and TRBJ2-1; D unresolved. The length of the CDR3 is 12 residues. The V and J ends lost 7 bases and 4 bases respectively, with 8 bases between them. Germline V gives CDR1 MDHEN, CDR2 SYDVKM. CDR3 sequence (DNA): TGTGCCAGCAATCATCAGTACAATGAGCAGTTCTTC. This codes for CASNHQYNEQFF.

The chain couples TRBV7-6 to TRBJ1-5; unclear D gene. Trimming stripped 1 base from V and 0 bases from J, with 7 bases between. CDR3 length equals 15 residues. Germline loops: CDR1 SGHVS, CDR2 FNYEAQ. CDR3 sequence reads: CASSLDGYSNQPQHF. In DNA, the CDR3 is TGTGCCAGCAGCTTAGACGGGTATAGCAATCAGCCCCAGCATTTT.